The TCR beta chain under discussion was sequenced for a study of somatic mutations in cytotoxic T cells in rheumatoid arthritis (dated by TCRdb to 2016 to 2017). Background on the whole study: Peripheral blood (around 28 ml EDTA) was collected from patients immediately after diagnosis and before any treatment began. A FACSAria II or Sony SH800 was used to flow-sort some V beta antibody-stained T-cell populations at nearly 100% purity, and TCRB sequencing was also done on sorted V beta1+ cells. TCRB deep sequencing was performed for approximately 61 rheumatoid arthritis patients and roughly 20 healthy controls. Patient and control groups had essentially identical median ages. The study asked whether expanded CD8+ T-cell clones in newly diagnosed, untreated rheumatoid arthritis carry somatic mutations, and used TCRB deep sequencing to characterize clonality. General conclusions and limits of the study: Healthy controls showed no age-related increase in CD8+ clonality, whereas patients did (Spearman r ≈ 0.49). Viral specificity could not be ruled out by absence from virus-specific databases, and the antigen targets of the expanded CD8+ clones remained unknown. CD8+ T-cell clonality did not differ significantly between rheumatoid arthritis patients and age-matched healthy controls. The largest CD8+ clone made up more than 20% of CD8+ cells in about an eighth of the 65 patients, and blood and synovial fluid shared several identical CD8+ TCRB sequences. No adjustment for multiple comparisons was made for the slight TRBV07 underrepresentation in patients.

Flow cytometry confirmed the purity of CD4+ and CD8+ cells that had been isolated by positive magnetic bead selection on an AutoMACS. A TCR V beta antibody panel was used in flow cytometry to screen first for clonal expansions, which were then characterized by TCRB deep sequencing of sorted CD8+ fractions. Peripheral blood mononuclear cells were obtained using density gradient separation with Ficoll-Paque PLUS. DNA was extracted from CD4-enriched, CD8-enriched or PBMC samples with Nucleospin Tissue or Tissue XS kits and quantified with a Qubit 2.0 fluorometer. Worth noting for this clone: Its target antigen remains unknown. Per-base qualities were not stored, and no clone one base away is much larger.

The CDR3, cysteine through phenylalanine, is 16 amino acids long. The DNA shown is the 48-base CDR3, in frame from base 1. Trimming takes 1 base off V and 4 bases off J; junction bases not matched to a gene: 10. The germline V gene specifies MGHRA as CDR1 and YSYEKL as CDR2. TCRB CDR3 sequencing used the immunoSEQ assay on genomic DNA. The authors' pipeline ran thus. Published virus-specific TCRB sequences were compared with patient CD8+ clones larger than 1%, and only a few matches were found. Analyses were restricted to productive TCRB rearrangements. Clonality was calculated as a Shannon entropy-based productive clonality index, and a clone was defined by a unique TCRB CDR3 sequence. The template counts of each clone relative to the total templates per sample were used to calculate repertoire overlap between two samples. A correlation with a Spearman r of approximately 0.6 was found between V-gene usage by flow cytometry and V-gene usage by TCRB sequencing. The table was pulled from immuneACCESS by TCRdb, which kept in-frame rearrangements only. Such tables lose some clones; where checked, under half of the loss comes from unresolved V genes, and the rest has no known cause. Clone size and V and J calls were adopted from that table, with D and trimming inferred from the DNA. The sample table lists some 13,000 clones, 75% to 80% of them with a count of one. The top ten clones comprise about 22% of the sample.

Sequenced input: CD8+ T cells sorted from blood. The chain uses TRBV4-1 and TRBJ2-7; TRBD2 aligns with 7 central bases. The source of this sequence is an adult with rheumatoid arthritis. The CDR3 protein: CASSQASGTTAYEQYF. In nucleotide form, the sequence is TGCGCCAGCAGCCAAGCTTCCGGGACTACAGCGTACGAGCAGTACTTC.